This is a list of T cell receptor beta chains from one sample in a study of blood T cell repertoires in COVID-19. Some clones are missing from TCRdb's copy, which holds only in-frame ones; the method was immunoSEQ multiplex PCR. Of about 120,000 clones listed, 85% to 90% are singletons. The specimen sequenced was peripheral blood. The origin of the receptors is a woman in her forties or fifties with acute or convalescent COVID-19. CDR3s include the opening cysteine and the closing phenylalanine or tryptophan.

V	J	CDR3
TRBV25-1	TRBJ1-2	CASRDRGTSSGYTF
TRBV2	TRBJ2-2	CASKKSENTGELFF
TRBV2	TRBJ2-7	CASRLVSGVLREQYF
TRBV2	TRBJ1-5	CASRPGQGSNQPQHF
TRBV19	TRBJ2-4	CASSIGGSGGVNIQYF
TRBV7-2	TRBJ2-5	CASSFQREETQYF
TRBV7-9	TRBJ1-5	CASSLGQGLAGNQPQHF
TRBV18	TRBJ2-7	CASSPRSAGLHYEQYF
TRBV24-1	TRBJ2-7	CATATIYEQYF
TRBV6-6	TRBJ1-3	CASTHGGRGNTIYF
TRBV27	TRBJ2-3	CASRLETRGRGPITDTQYF
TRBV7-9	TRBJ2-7	CASSSGTGFSEQYF
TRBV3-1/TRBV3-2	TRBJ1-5	CASSLGQGYQPQHF
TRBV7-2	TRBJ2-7	CASSYRTSGPYEQYF
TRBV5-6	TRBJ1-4	CASSLRQRTNEKLFF
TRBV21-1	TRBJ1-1	CASSGPGQGCTEAFF
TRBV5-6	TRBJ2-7	CASSLEGRLYEQYF
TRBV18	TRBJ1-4	CASSPQGQLQGTNEKLFF
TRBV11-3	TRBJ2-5	CASSLDGQGETQYF
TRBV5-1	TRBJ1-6	CASSLESQGWSPLHF
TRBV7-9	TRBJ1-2	CASSLTTGIYGYTF
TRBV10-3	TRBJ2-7	CAISEPGLASYEQYF
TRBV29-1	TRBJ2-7	CSVPGLGLHEQYF
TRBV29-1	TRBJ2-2	CSALGLARSGELFF
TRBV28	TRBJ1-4	CASSPPPPGQGREKLFF
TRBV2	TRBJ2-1	CASSEVPTLTSAEQFF
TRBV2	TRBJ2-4	CASSDPAGDAKNIQYF
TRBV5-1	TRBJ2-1	CASTMGGGYNEQFF
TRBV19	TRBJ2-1	CASSPTSATYNEQFF
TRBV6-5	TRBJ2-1	CASSSHTDNEQFF
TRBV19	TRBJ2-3	CASSPGLAGADTQYF
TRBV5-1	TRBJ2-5	CASSFGWDRGRETQYF
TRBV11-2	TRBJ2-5	CASSPIRDETQYF
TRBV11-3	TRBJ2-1	CASSLKGAGVNKQFF
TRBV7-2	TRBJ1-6	CASSPLRGGNSPLHF
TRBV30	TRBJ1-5	CAWRGQGSNQPQHF
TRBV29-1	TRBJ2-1	CSVAPTGPWDEQFF
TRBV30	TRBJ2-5	CAWSVPEGGVLYQETQYF
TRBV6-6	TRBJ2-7	CASSGRDRAYEQYF
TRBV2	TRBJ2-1	CASGEVRSWVEQFF
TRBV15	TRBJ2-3	CATSRGRGGRVADTQYF
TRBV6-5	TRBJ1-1	CASSYEAANTEAFF
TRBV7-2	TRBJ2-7	CASSVTGGSYEQYF
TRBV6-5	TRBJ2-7	CASSYDGTVEQYF
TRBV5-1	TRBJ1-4	CASSRGQIATNEKLFF
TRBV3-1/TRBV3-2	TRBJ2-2	CASSLAAYTGELFF
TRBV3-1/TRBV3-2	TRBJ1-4	CASSRQGRGKLFF